The sample holds many counts of the clone carrying this T cell receptor beta chain. Its specificity is unknown. These data originate in a study of T-cell memory formation after mild COVID-19. Study-wide results and caveats: Second-wave clones peaking on day 37 lacked confirmed SARS-CoV-2 specificity. Among clones contracting day 15 to 85, CD4/CD8 was balanced, whereas later expanders leaned CD4+.

TCRdb fed the 5' RACE reads into MiXCR, producing one record per CDR3 protein. This sample yields roughly 350,000 distinct CDR3 sequences, of which 12% to 15% are seen a single time; about 20% belongs to the top ten. CDR3 size: 15 residues. V lost 1 base and J lost 6, with 13 bases in between. CDR1 SSHAT and CDR2 FNYEAQ come from the germline V gene (reference sequence). The sequenced sample consisted of PBMCs or a T cell subset sorted from them (not recorded which). This chain links TRBV7-7 with TRBJ2-1, with D possibly being TRBD2 (6 bases). The sequence was obtained from a man in his late teens or twenties who had mild COVID-19 (a few samples of this study predate the infection). Cell type and time point are not known. CDR3 in amino acids: CASSLDGTHRNEQFF. The CDR3 DNA follows: TGTGCCAGCAGCTTAGACGGGACTCATCGCAATGAGCAGTTCTTC.